This T cell receptor beta chain was found in a study of blood T cells in healthy people across ages. Study as a whole: About one barcoded beta molecule per two T cells came from capture by template switching. Notes on the study in general: Naive and antigen-experienced cells were not separated, limiting conclusive comparison.

The sample holds a few counts of this clonotype. Its cognate antigen is unknown. Through a sample-barcoded 5' primer and a J-beta primer mix, a second PCR was run for about 6 to 12 cycles. The template-switch adaptor, which had 12 random nucleotides, put a tag on each cDNA molecule. All samples gave at least 2.5 million CDR3-containing paired-end reads. TCRdb reprocessed the 5' RACE reads with MiXCR, giving one entry per CDR3 protein. This sample yields 780,000 or so distinct CDR3 sequences, of which about 56% are seen a single time; about 26% belongs to the top ten. The receptor was isolated from a man aged 40-49 years in good health. The sample comprised blood.

The CDR3 reads CASSSPQKTGIDYGYTF. Here the CDR3 DNA reads TGTGCCAGCAGCTCACCACAGAAGACAGGAATAGACTATGGCTACACCTTC. The chain joins TRBV13 to TRBJ1-2; D perhaps matches TRBD1 (6 bases). In germline, CDR1 is PRHDT, CDR2 FYEKMQ (reference sequence). V lost 4 bases, J lost 3 bases, and 21 bases lay in between. The CDR3 extends over 17 amino acids.